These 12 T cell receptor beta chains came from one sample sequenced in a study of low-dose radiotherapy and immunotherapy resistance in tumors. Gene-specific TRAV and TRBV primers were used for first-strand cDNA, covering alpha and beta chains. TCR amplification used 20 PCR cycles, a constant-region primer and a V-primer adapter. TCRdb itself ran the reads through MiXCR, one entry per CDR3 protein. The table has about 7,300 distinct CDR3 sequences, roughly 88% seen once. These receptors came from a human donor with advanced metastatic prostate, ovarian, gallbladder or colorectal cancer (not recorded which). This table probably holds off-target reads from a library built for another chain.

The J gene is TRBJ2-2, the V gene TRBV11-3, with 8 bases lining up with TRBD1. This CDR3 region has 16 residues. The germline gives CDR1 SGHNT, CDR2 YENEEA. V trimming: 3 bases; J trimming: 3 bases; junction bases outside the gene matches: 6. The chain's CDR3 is CASSFGQGWDTGELFF. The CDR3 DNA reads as TGTGCCAGCAGCTTCGGACAGGGTTGGGACACCGGGGAGCTGTTTTTT.

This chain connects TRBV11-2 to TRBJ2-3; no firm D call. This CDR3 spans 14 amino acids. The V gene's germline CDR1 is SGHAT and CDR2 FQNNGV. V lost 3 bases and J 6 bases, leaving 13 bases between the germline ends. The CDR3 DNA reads TGTGCCAGCAGCTTCGACGCGGACGGCGATACGCAGTATTTT. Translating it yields CASSFDADGDTQYF.

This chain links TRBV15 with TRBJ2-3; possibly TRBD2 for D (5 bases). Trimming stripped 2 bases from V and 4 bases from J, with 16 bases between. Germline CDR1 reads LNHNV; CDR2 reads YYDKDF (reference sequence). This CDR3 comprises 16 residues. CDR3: CATSRSSSPLADTQYF. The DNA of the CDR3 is TGTGCCACCAGCAGATCTTCTAGCCCCTTGGCAGATACGCAGTATTTT.

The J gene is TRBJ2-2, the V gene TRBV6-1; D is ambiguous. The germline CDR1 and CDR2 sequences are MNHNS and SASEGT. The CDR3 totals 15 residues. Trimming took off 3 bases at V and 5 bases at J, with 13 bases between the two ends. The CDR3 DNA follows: TGTGCCAGCAGTGAGGAACTGGTGGCTACCGGGGAGCTGTTTTTT. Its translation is CASSEELVATGELFF.

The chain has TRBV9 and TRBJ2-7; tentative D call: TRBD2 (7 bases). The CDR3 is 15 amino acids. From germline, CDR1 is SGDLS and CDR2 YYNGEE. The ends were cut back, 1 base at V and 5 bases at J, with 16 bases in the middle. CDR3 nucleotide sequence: TGTGCCAGCAGCGTACGGGGGGCCAGCATGAACGAGCAGTACTTC. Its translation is CASSVRGASMNEQYF.

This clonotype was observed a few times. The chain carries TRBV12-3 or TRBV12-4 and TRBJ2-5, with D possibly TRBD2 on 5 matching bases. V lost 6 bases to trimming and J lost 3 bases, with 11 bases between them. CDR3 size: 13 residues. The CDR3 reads CASRLPGKETQYF. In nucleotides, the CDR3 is TGTGCCAGCAGGTTGCCGGGAAAAGAGACCCAGTACTTC.

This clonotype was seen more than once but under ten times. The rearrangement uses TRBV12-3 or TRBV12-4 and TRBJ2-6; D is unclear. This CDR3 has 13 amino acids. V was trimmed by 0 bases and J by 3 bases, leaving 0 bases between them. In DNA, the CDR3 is TGTGCCAGCAGTTTAGCTGGGGCCAACGTCCTGACTTTC. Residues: CASSLAGANVLTF.

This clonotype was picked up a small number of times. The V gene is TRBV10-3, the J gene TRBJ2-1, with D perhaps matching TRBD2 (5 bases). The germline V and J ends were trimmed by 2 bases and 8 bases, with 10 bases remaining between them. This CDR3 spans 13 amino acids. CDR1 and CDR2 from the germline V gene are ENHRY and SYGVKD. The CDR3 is CAISEGELDEQFF. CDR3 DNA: TGTGCCATCAGTGAGGGGGAGTTGGATGAGCAGTTCTTC.

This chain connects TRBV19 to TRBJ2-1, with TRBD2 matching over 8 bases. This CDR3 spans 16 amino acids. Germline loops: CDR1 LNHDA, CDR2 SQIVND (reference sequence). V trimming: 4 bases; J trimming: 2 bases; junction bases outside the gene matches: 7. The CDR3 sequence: CASSRERGPPYNEQFF. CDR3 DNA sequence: TGTGCCAGTAGTAGGGAGCGGGGGCCCCCCTACAATGAGCAGTTCTTC.

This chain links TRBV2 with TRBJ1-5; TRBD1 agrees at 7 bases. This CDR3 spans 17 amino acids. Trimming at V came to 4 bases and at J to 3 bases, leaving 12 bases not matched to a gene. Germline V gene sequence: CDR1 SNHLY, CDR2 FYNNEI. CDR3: CASSVTGESVINQPQHF. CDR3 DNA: TGTGCCAGCAGTGTAACAGGGGAATCAGTCATCAATCAGCCCCAGCATTTT.

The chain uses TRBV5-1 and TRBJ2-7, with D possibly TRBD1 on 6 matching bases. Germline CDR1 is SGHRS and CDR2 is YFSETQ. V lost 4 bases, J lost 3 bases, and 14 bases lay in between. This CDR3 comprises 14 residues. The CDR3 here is CASSHGSTGYEQYF. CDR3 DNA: TGCGCCAGCAGCCATGGATCGACAGGCTACGAGCAGTACTTC.

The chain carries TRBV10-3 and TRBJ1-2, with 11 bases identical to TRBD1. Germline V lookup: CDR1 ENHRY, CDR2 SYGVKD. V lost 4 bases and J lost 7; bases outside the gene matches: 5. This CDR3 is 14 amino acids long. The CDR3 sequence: CAISVGTGGFGYTF. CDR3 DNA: TGTGCCATCAGTGTTGGGACAGGGGGTTTTGGCTACACCTTC.